This T cell receptor (beta chain) was retrieved from a study of shared clonotypes between healthy human individuals. Note on this clone: Its target is unknown.

Study-wide results and limits: The small donor group covered limited genetic and exposure diversity.

Each subset's genomic DNA was split evenly across several immunoSEQ plates. TCRdb's table, derived via immunoSEQ multiplex PCR, lists solely in-frame clones and lacks some. The sample has 2 million to 2.5 million clones, almost 96% seen once. Researchers partitioned CD4+ cells into CD45RA+ naive and CD45RA-negative memory subsets. The length of the CDR3 is 12 residues. The germline V gene has CDR1 SEHNR and CDR2 FQNEAQ (reference sequence). The V end was cut by 0 bases, the J end by 8 bases, with 7 bases between. Sample: naive CD4+ T cells sorted from blood. The subset: CD45RA+ positively selected. This chain uses TRBV7-9 with TRBJ1-2; no clear D. The clonotype originates from a man aged 18 to 29 in good health. The DNA of the CDR3 is TGTGCCAGCAGCTTAGCAGGGAGGGGCTACACCTTC. Encoded protein: CASSLAGRGYTF.